The clone carrying this T cell receptor (beta chain) has only one observation. Its cognate antigen is unknown. Chemo-refractory metastatic non-small-cell lung cancer patients were treated with focal radiation plus CTLA-4 blockade with ipilimumab. The sample originates from a study of radiotherapy plus CTLA-4 blockade in lung cancer. Study results and limitations: Researchers report tumor-derived TCR clones expanding in blood after radiotherapy plus ipilimumab.

The repertoire was sequenced with immunoSEQ multiplex PCR; TCRdb's copy has only in-frame clones and lacks some. The repertoire holds 45,000 to 75,000 clones, 70% to 85% seen once, with 4% in the top ten. The length of the CDR3 is 14 residues. V was clipped by 7 bases and J by 2 bases; unmatched bases: 5. In germline, CDR1 is SGHVS, CDR2 FQNEAQ. The TCR was taken from a human donor with non-small cell lung cancer who had a partial response to radiotherapy plus ipilimumab. The rearrangement joins TRBV7-8 to TRBJ2-7; 10 bases map to TRBD2. Sample: peripheral blood, taken from a patient treated with radiotherapy plus ipilimumab. CDR3 DNA: TGTGCCAGCATCAAGGGACTAGCGACCTACGAGCAGTACTTC. This sequence encodes CASIKGLATYEQYF.